A single sample gave rise to the 30 T cell receptor beta chains below, sequenced in a study of blood T cell repertoires in COVID-19 (TCRdb year 2020). Libraries were constructed by the immunoSEQ multiplex PCR assay. The immuneACCESS repertoire file appears here via TCRdb, limited to in-frame rearrangements. These files lack a portion of the clones; in checked studies, under half of the deficit traces to unresolved V genes, and the cause of the others is not known. A total of a few hundred thousand clones appear in this sample, around 89% of them only once. The ten largest clones add up to approximately 4.3% of the sample. The sequencing input was peripheral blood. The receptors shown here come from a man in his sixties who had recovered from COVID-19.

The rearrangement links TRBV10-1 to TRBJ2-2; possibly TRBD1 for D (6 bases). CDR3 length equals 15 residues. Germline V lookup: CDR1 WNHNN, CDR2 SYGVQD (reference sequence). The ends were cut back, 7 bases at V and 6 bases at J, with 18 bases in the middle. For the CDR3, the DNA is TGCGCCAGCACGCCCGGGGACAAAGGGTCCGGGGAGCTGTTTTTT. Its translation: CASTPGDKGSGELFF.

The chain joins TRBV7-2 to TRBJ1-2; 7 positions match TRBD1. Germline V CDR1 and CDR2: SGHTA, FQGNSA. V was clipped by 5 bases and J by 7 bases; unmatched bases: 7. CDR3 length: 13 amino acids. CDR3 coding DNA: TGTGCCAGCAGCGCCCAGGGGGTCGGTGGCTACACCTTC. This codes for CASSAQGVGGYTF.

This rearrangement joins TRBV7-3 to TRBJ1-1; 10 bases fit TRBD1. Looked up from germline, CDR1 is SGHTA and CDR2 is FQGTGA. Germline trimming cut 5 bases from V and 1 base from J; bases unmatched to any gene: 4. CDR3 length: 15 residues. The CDR3 loop is CASSPRQGANTEAFF. In nucleotides, the CDR3 is TGTGCCAGCAGCCCGCGACAGGGGGCGAACACTGAAGCTTTCTTT.

This clone was found once. The V call is TRBV28, the J call TRBJ1-6; no firm D call. CDR3 length: 14 residues. Looked up from germline, CDR1 is MDHEN and CDR2 is SYDVKM. Trimming shortened V by 4 bases and J by 7 bases, and 11 bases separated the two germline ends. The CDR3: CASSSPSGNSPLHF. CDR3 DNA: TGTGCCAGCAGTTCCCCATCGGGAAATTCACCCCTCCACTTT.

CDR3 DNA: TGTGCCAGCAGTTACGGGGGAGGGGGGCGGAACGAGCAGTACTTC. The encoded protein is CASSYGGGGRNEQYF. The rearrangement joins TRBV6-5 to TRBJ2-7; D is perhaps TRBD2 (7 bases). Germline V gene data show CDR1 as MNHEY and CDR2 as SVGAGI. The CDR3 covers 15 residues. Deletions cut 2 bases from V and 5 bases from J, with 16 bases between.

This rearrangement joins TRBV9 to TRBJ1-5, with D maybe TRBD1 (6 bases). The CDR3 runs 15 residues. The V end was cut by 0 bases, the J end by 9 bases, with 16 bases between. Germline V CDR1 and CDR2: SGDLS, YYNGEE. In DNA, the CDR3 is TGTGCCAGCAGCGTAGAAGGAAGTGGGGGCATGCCCCAGCATTTT. Translation: CASSVEGSGGMPQHF. The full variable domain, with the rest looked up from reference TRBV9 and TRBJ1-5, is DSGVTQTPKHLITATGQRVTLRCSPRSGDLSVYWYQQSLDQGLQFLIQYYNGEERAKGNILERFSAQQFPDLHSELNLSSLELGDSALYFCASSVEGSGGMPQHFGDGTRLSIL.

The chain recombines TRBV9 with TRBJ1-1; the D is unclear. V shed 0 bases and J shed 1 base, with 7 bases lying between them. In germline, CDR1 is SGDLS, CDR2 YYNGEE. The CDR3 length is 14 residues. The CDR3 is CASSVGSGNTEAFF. CDR3 sequence (DNA): TGTGCCAGCAGCGTAGGGAGTGGGAACACTGAAGCTTTCTTT.

In regard to this clone: At one end the junction does not follow the germline gene, possibly because of a read error. This chain uses TRBV19 with TRBJ2-5; the D gene is possibly TRBD2 (5 bases). Per germline, CDR1 LNHDA and CDR2 SQIVND (reference sequence). This CDR3 comprises 14 residues. CDR3 amino acids: CACSVSGSKETQYF. The CDR3 nucleotides are TGTGCCTGTAGCGTTTCCGGTTCAAAAGAGACCCAGTACTTC. Full variable domain (rest looked up from reference TRBV19 and TRBJ2-5): DGGITQSPKYLFRKEGQNVTLSCEQNLNHDAMYWYRQDPGQGLRLIYYSQIVNDFQKGDIAEGYSVSREKKESFPLTVTSAQKNPTAFYLCACSVSGSKETQYFGPGTRLLVL.

The chain joins TRBV7-9 to TRBJ2-3; possible D gene TRBD2, 6 bases. This CDR3 region has 17 residues. Germline V lookup: CDR1 SEHNR, CDR2 FQNEAQ (reference sequence). The CDR3 loop is CAGGVRDVPFSTDTQYF. The CDR3 nucleotides are TGTGCGGGGGGTGTTCGTGACGTCCCCTTTAGCACAGATACGCAGTATTTT.

This chain uses TRBV6-4 with TRBJ2-3, with 7 bases lining up with TRBD1. CDR3 length: 12 residues. V was clipped by 3 bases and J by 6 bases; unmatched bases: 0. Germline V gene lookup returns CDR1 MRHNA and CDR2 SNTAGT. The CDR3 DNA follows: TGTGCCAGCAGTGAGGACAGGGATACGCAGTATTTT. Translating it yields CASSEDRDTQYF.

This clone was seen a single time. The chain couples TRBV29-1 to TRBJ2-5; D possibly corresponds to TRBD2 (6 bases). The length of the CDR3 is 12 residues. The germline CDR1 and CDR2 sequences are SQVTM and ANQGSEA. The ends were cut back, 8 bases at V and 1 base at J, with 11 bases in the middle. The CDR3 DNA reads as TGCAGCATACTAGCAACCCAAGAGACCCAGTACTTC. It is translated as CSILATQETQYF.

The chain combines TRBV27 with TRBJ1-1, with 8 bases lining up with TRBD1. With 5 bases clipped from V and 1 base from J, the junction kept 6 bases outside the gene matches. CDR1 is MNHEY, CDR2 SMNVEV, per germline (reference sequence). The CDR3 is made up of 15 amino acids. As DNA, the CDR3 is TGTGCCAGCAGTCGAGACAGGGGACCGAACACTGAAGCTTTCTTT. Its translation is CASSRDRGPNTEAFF.

V is TRBV13 and J is TRBJ2-5; 14 bases align to TRBD2. The junction had 4 bases not matched to a gene; V was cut back by 5 bases and J by 5 bases. The CDR3 spans 15 residues. CDR1 and CDR2 (germline): PRHDT, FYEKMQ (reference sequence). The CDR3 is CASSPGTSGGETQYF. The DNA for the CDR3 is TGTGCCAGCAGCCCCGGGACTAGCGGGGGTGAGACCCAGTACTTC.

The rearrangement links TRBV4-2 to TRBJ2-5; TRBD1 matches 8 bases. The CDR3 has 15 residues. Germline assignment: CDR1 LGHNA and CDR2 YNFKEQ. V shed 4 bases and J 5 bases; nucleotides not matched to a gene: 9. CDR3 amino acids: CASSRSQGAGETQYF. The CDR3 DNA is TGTGCCAGCAGCCGAAGTCAGGGGGCGGGGGAGACCCAGTACTTC.

The chain uses TRBV30 and TRBJ2-7; TRBD1 is a possible D gene (5 bases). Per the germline V gene, CDR1 is GTSNPN and CDR2 is SVGIG (reference sequence). The CDR3 spans 13 residues. Trimming cost V 3 bases and J 3 bases, with 12 bases left between them. The CDR3 DNA is TGTGCCTGGAGCCGATACACAGGCTACGAGCAGTACTTC. The encoded protein is CAWSRYTGYEQYF.

This chain uses TRBV19 with TRBJ1-6, with no clear D. Trimming removed 5 bases from V and 0 bases from J, with 14 bases in between. The CDR3 runs to 17 residues. CDR1 is LNHDA and CDR2 is SQIVND in the germline V gene (reference sequence). The CDR3 sequence is CASSPLPMNSYNSPLHF. The DNA for the CDR3 is TGTGCCAGTAGTCCTCTCCCTATGAACTCCTATAATTCACCCCTCCACTTT. Complete variable domain (other parts from reference TRBV19 and TRBJ1-6): DGGITQSPKYLFRKEGQNVTLSCEQNLNHDAMYWYRQDPGQGLRLIYYSQIVNDFQKGDIAEGYSVSREKKESFPLTVTSAQKNPTAFYLCASSPLPMNSYNSPLHFGNGTRLTVT.

The rearrangement uses TRBV15 and TRBJ2-3; D uncertain. Trimming left V 3 bases short and J 4 bases short, with 5 bases between. In germline, CDR1 is LNHNV, CDR2 YYDKDF (reference sequence). The CDR3 is 12 residues long. The CDR3 here is CATSRGADTQYF. As DNA, the CDR3 is TGTGCCACCAGCAGGGGCGCAGATACGCAGTATTTT.

This chain joins TRBV29-1 and TRBJ2-7; TRBD1 matches 11 bases. The CDR3 runs 13 residues. Per the germline V gene, CDR1 is SQVTM and CDR2 is ANQGSEA. After removal of 6 bases from V and 6 bases from J, the junction contained 7 bases not matched to a gene. CDR3 sequence: CSVGQGARGEQYF. The CDR3 region has the DNA TGCAGCGTAGGACAGGGGGCGAGGGGCGAGCAGTACTTC.

The rearrangement uses TRBV11-2 and TRBJ1-3, with no clear D. The V gene lost 2 bases and the J gene lost 2 bases, with 16 bases spanning the gap. The V gene's germline CDR1 is SGHAT and CDR2 FQNNGV. The CDR3 covers 17 residues. The CDR3 DNA reads TGTGCCAGCAGCTTAAGTCCTAGTCCCTACACTGGAAACACCATATATTTT. Its translation is CASSLSPSPYTGNTIYF.

The chain uses TRBV10-1 and TRBJ2-7; no clear D gene. The CDR3 loop spans 15 amino acids. V lost 5 bases, J lost 7 bases, and 21 bases lay in between. Germline V lookup: CDR1 WNHNN, CDR2 SYGVQD (reference sequence). The CDR3 nucleotides are TGCGCCAGCAGTAAACCCCGCGACACTTCTGGGGAGCAGTACTTC. Amino acid sequence: CASSKPRDTSGEQYF.

The rearrangement links TRBV4-2 to TRBJ1-6; D perhaps matches TRBD1 (6 bases). Germline loops: CDR1 LGHNA, CDR2 YNFKEQ. There are 15 residues in the CDR3. The V end lost 0 bases, the J end lost 14 bases, and 17 bases lay between the germline ends. The CDR3 region is CASSQDAGAPGALHF. CDR3 sequence (DNA): TGTGCCAGCAGCCAAGATGCCGGGGCCCCAGGGGCCCTCCACTTT.

The chain carries TRBV2 and TRBJ1-5; 8 bases match TRBD1. With 7 bases clipped from V and 5 bases from J, the junction kept 7 bases outside the gene matches. CDR3 length equals 14 residues. CDR1 and CDR2 from the germline V gene are SNHLY and FYNNEI. CDR3 amino acids: CASIPDRGDQPQHF. The CDR3 DNA sequence: TGTGCCAGCATCCCCGACAGGGGCGATCAGCCCCAGCATTTT.

The chain carries TRBV5-1 and TRBJ2-1; D is ambiguous. CDR1 is SGHRS, CDR2 YFSETQ, per germline. CDR3 length: 12 residues. V dropped 4 bases and J dropped 7 bases, with 9 bases sitting between them. CDR3 coding DNA: TGCGCCAGCAGCATACAAGAAAATGAGCAGTTCTTC. This gives the protein CASSIQENEQFF.

V usage is TRBV5-1 and J usage is TRBJ2-1; 7 bases are shared with TRBD1. This CDR3 contains 15 residues. The germline V gene encodes CDR1 SGHRS and CDR2 YFSETQ. J lost 7 bases, V lost 1 base, and 8 bases had no gene match. The CDR3 sequence: CASSLLRGQANEQFF. The CDR3 bases are TGCGCCAGCAGCTTGCTTAGGGGGCAAGCGAATGAGCAGTTCTTC.

The genes are TRBV3-1 (or the pseudogene TRBV3-2) and TRBJ2-1; 9 bases agree with TRBD2. Germline trimming cut 3 bases from V and 5 bases from J; bases unmatched to any gene: 14. The CDR3 runs 18 residues. Germline lookup yields CDR1 LGHDT and CDR2 YNNKEL (reference sequence). The CDR3 DNA reads TGTGCCAGCAGCCACAACCAAGCGGGGGGCGGGGTCCACAATGAGCAGTTCTTC. It is translated as CASSHNQAGGGVHNEQFF.

The DNA of the CDR3 is TGTGCCAGCAGCGCCTTTAGGGGAAACAATGAGCAGTTCTTC. Translation gives CASSAFRGNNEQFF. The chain couples TRBV9 to TRBJ2-1, with D perhaps TRBD1 (5 bases). Trimming pared 3 bases from V and 5 bases from J, leaving 12 bases between. The CDR3 is 14 amino acids. Germline V gene lookup returns CDR1 SGDLS and CDR2 YYNGEE.

The chain has TRBV20-1 and TRBJ1-5; TRBD1 matches at 9 bases. The CDR3 extends over 15 amino acids. CDR1 is DFQATT, CDR2 SNEGSKA, per germline (reference sequence). With V trimmed by 3 bases and J by 6 bases, 9 bases remained unmatched. The CDR3, as DNA: TGCAGTGCTAGTGCCGGACAGGGGTTGTCTCAGCCCCAGCATTTT. Translating gives CSASAGQGLSQPQHF.

The chain joins TRBV3-1 (or the pseudogene TRBV3-2) to TRBJ2-1; 8 bases are a match to TRBD2. The V gene's germline CDR1 is LGHDT and CDR2 YNNKEL (reference sequence). This CDR3 has 16 residues. V was clipped by 6 bases and J by 2 bases; unmatched bases: 9. The CDR3 nucleotides read TGTGCCAGCAGGGAGGTATCGGGGGGGGCCTACAATGAGCAGTTCTTC. Protein sequence: CASREVSGGAYNEQFF.

The chain couples TRBV5-4 to TRBJ1-1; 7 positions agree with TRBD1. The germline gives CDR1 SGHNT, CDR2 YYREEE (reference sequence). V trimming: 5 bases; J trimming: 3 bases; junction bases outside the gene matches: 7. This CDR3 has 14 amino acids. CDR3 protein: CASSPGDRDTEAFF. The CDR3 region has the DNA TGTGCCAGCAGTCCTGGGGACAGAGACACTGAAGCTTTCTTT.

This sequence joins TRBV24-1 and TRBJ2-3, with 11 bases fitting TRBD2. The CDR3 is made up of 16 amino acids. The ends lost 1 base at V and 4 bases at J; junction bases unmatched: 3. CDR1 KGHDR and CDR2 SFDVKD come from the germline V gene. The CDR3 nucleotides read TGTGCCACCAGTGATTTAGCTAGCGGGGGGTCAGATACGCAGTATTTT. Protein product: CATSDLASGGSDTQYF.